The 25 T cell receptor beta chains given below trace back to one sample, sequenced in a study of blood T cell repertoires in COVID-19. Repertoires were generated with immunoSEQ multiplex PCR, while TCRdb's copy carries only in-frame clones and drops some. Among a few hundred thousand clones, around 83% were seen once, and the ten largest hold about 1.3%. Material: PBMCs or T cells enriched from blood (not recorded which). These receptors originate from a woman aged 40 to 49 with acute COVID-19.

This chain's CDR3 is CSVGRISAGEVPEAFF. CDR3 bases: TGCAGCGTTGGGAGGATTTCGGCAGGGGAAGTTCCTGAAGCTTTCTTT. J is TRBJ1-1 and V is TRBV29-1; the D gene is possibly TRBD1 (6 bases). The CDR3 is 16 residues long. V lost 4 bases and J 6 bases, leaving 24 bases between the germline ends. The V gene's germline CDR1 is SQVTM and CDR2 ANQGSEA.

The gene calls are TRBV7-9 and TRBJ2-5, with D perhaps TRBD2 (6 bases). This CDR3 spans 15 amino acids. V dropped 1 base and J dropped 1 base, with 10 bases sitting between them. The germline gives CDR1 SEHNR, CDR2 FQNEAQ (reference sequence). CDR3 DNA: TGTGCCAGCAGCTTAGGACCGGGACTCCAAGAGACCCAGTACTTC. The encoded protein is CASSLGPGLQETQYF.

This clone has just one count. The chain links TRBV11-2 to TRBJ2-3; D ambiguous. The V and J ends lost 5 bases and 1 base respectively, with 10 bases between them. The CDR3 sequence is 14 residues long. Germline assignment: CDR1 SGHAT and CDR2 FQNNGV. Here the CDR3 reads CASSPRPGTDTQYF. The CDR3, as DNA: TGTGCCAGCAGCCCACGTCCGGGCACAGATACGCAGTATTTT.

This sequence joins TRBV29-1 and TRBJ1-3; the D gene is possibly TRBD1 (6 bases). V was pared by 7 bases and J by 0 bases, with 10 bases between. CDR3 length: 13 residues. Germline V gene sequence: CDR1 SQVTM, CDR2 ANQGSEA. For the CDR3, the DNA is TGCAGCGCCAGGGGCCTCTCTGGAAACACCATATATTTT. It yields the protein CSARGLSGNTIYF.

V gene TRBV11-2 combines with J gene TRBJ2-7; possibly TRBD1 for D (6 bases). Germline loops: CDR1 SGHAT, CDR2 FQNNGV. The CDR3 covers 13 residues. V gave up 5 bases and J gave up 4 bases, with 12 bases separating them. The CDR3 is CASSAGVRYEQYF. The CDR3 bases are TGTGCCAGCAGCGCAGGGGTCAGGTACGAGCAGTACTTC.

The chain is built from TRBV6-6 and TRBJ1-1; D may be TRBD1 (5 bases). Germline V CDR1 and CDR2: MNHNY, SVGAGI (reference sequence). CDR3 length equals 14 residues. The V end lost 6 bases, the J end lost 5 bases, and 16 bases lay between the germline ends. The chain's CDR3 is CASRAGLGRTEAFF. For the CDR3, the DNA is TGTGCCAGCAGGGCAGGGTTGGGTCGGACTGAAGCTTTCTTT.

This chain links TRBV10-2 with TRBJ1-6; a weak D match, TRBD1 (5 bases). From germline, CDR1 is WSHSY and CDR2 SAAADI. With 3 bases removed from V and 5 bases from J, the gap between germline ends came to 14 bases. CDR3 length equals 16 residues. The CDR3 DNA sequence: TGCGCCAGCAGTGAAGGGCGGGGGACGGATAATTCACCCCTCCACTTT. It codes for CASSEGRGTDNSPLHF.

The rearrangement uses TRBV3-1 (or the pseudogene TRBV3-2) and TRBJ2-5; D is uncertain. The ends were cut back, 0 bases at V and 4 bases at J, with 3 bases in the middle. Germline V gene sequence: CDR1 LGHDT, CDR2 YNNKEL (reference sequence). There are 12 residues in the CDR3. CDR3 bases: TGTGCCAGCAGCCAAGATCGAGAGACCCAGTACTTC. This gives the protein CASSQDRETQYF.

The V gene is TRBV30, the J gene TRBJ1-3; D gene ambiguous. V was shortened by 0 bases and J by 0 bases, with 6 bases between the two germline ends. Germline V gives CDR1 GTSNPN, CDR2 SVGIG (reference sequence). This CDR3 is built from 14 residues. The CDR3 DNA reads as TGTGCCTGGAGTGTTCTAAACTCTGGAAACACCATATATTTT. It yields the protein CAWSVLNSGNTIYF.

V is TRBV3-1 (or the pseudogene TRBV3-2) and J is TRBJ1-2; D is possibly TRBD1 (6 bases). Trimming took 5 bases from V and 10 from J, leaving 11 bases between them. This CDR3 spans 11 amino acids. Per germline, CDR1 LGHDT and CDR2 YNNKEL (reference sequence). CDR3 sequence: CASSRRQDYTF. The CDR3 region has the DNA TGTGCCAGCAGCAGGAGACAGGACTACACCTTC.

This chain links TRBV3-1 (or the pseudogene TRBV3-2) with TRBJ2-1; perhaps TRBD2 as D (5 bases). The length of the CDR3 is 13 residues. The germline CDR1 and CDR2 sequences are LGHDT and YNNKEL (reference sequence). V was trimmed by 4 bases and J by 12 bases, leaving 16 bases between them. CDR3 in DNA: TGTGCCAGCAGCCGAGGAAGATCGGGGTGGCAGTTCTTC. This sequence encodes CASSRGRSGWQFF.

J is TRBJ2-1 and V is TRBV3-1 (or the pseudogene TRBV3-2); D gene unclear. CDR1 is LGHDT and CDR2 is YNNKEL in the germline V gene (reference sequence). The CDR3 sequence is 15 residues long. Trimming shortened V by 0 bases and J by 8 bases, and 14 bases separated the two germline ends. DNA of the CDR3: TGTGCCAGCAGCCAAGATGCGGTTCGAGTAGATGAGCAGTTCTTC. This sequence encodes CASSQDAVRVDEQFF.

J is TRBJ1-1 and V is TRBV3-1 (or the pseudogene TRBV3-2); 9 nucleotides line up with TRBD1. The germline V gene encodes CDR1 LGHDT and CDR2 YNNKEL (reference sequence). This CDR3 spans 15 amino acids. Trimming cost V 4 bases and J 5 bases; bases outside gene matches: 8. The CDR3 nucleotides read TGTGCCAGCAGCCGTCTTGGGACAGGGAAAACTGAAGCTTTCTTT. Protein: CASSRLGTGKTEAFF.

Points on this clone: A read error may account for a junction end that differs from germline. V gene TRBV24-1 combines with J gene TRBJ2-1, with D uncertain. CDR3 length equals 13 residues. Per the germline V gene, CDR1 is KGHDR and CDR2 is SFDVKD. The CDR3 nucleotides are TGTGCCACCAGTAATTTCCCGTACAATGAGCAGTTCTTC. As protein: CATSNFPYNEQFF.

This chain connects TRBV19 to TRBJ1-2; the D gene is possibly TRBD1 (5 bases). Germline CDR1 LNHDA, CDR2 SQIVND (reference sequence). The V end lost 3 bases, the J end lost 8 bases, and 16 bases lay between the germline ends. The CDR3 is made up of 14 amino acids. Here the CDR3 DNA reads TGTGCCAGTAGTATGGACTATGCCCGGGGCGGCTACACCTTC. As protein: CASSMDYARGGYTF.

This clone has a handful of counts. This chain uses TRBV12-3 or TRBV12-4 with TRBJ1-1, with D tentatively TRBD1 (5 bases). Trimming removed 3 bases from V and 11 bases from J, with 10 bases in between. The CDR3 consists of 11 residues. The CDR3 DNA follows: TGTGCCAGCAGTTTCCCAGGGCATGCTTTCTTT. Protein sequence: CASSFPGHAFF.

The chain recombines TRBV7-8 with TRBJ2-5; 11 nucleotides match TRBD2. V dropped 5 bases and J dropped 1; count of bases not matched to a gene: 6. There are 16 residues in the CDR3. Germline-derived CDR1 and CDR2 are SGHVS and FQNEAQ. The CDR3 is CASSLSGLAVQETQYF. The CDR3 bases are TGTGCCAGCAGCCTCTCGGGACTAGCGGTCCAAGAGACCCAGTACTTC.

The CDR3 reads CASSMGGGRGYVGELFF. CDR3 bases: TGTGCCAGTAGTATGGGCGGCGGGAGGGGTTACGTCGGGGAGCTGTTTTTT. V usage is TRBV19 and J usage is TRBJ2-2, with 9 bases that match TRBD2. V lost 3 bases to trimming and J lost 7 bases; unmatched junction nucleotides: 12. From germline, CDR1 is LNHDA and CDR2 SQIVND (reference sequence). There are 17 residues in the CDR3.

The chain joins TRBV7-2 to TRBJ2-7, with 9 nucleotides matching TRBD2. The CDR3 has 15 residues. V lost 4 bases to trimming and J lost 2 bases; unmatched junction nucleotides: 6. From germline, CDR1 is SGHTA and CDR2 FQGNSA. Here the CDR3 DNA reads TGTGCCAGCAGCTACACTAGCGGGCAAGCCTACGAGCAGTACTTC. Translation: CASSYTSGQAYEQYF.

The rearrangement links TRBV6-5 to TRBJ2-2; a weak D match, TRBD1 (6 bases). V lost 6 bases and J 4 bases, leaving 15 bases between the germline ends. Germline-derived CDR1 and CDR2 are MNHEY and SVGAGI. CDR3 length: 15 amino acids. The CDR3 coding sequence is TGTGCCAGCAGGTCCTACCAGGGGAGCACCGGGGAGCTGTTTTTT. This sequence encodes CASRSYQGSTGELFF.

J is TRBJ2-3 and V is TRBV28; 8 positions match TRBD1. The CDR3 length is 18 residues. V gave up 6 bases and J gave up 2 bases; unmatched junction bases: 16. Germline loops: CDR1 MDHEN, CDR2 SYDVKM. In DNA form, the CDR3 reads TGTGCCAGCAGCCGGTTGTGGGGACCGGGACAGGCCACAGATACGCAGTATTTT. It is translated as CASSRLWGPGQATDTQYF.

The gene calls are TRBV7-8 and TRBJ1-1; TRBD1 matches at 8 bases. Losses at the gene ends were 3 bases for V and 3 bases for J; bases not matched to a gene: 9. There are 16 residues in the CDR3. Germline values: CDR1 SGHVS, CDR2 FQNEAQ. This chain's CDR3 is CASSLTQGVTDTEAFF. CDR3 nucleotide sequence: TGTGCCAGCAGCTTGACACAGGGGGTTACGGACACTGAAGCTTTCTTT. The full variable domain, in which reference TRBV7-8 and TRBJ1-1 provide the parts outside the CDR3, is GAGVSQSPRYKVAKRGQDVALRCDPISGHVSLFWYQQALGQGPEFLTYFQNEAQLDKSGLPSDRFFAERPEGSVSTLKIQRTQQEDSAVYLCASSLTQGVTDTEAFFGQGTRLTVV.

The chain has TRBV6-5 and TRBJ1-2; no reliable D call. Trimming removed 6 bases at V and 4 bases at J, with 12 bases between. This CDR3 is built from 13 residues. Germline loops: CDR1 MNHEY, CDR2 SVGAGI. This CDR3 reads CASSPEGLYGYTF. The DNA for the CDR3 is TGTGCCAGCAGCCCCGAGGGCCTCTATGGCTACACCTTC.

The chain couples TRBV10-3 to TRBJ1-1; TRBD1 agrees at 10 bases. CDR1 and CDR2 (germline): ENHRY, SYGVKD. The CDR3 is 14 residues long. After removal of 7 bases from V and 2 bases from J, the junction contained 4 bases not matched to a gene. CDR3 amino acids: CAINRQGANTEAFF. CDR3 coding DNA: TGTGCCATCAATCGACAGGGGGCAAACACTGAAGCTTTCTTT.

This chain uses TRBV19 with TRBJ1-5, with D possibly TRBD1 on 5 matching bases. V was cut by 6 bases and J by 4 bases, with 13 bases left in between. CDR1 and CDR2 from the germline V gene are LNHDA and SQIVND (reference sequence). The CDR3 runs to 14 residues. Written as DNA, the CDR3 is TGTGCCAGTAGCCCCATGGGGGGTAATCAGCCCCAGCATTTT. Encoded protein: CASSPMGGNQPQHF.